A single sample gave rise to the 28 T cell receptor beta chains below, sequenced in a study of post-analysis software for immune sequencing data. Notes on the study in general: Among a handful of TRBV segments more frequent in patients than controls were TRBV5-6, TRBV5-1 and TRBV20-1.

For these receptors, no antigen is known. TCR beta cDNA libraries included unique molecular identifiers. TCRdb itself ran the PCR reads through MiXCR, one entry per CDR3 protein. The sample carries around 700,000 distinct CDR3 sequences, about 60% recorded once. What was sequenced was blood. These receptor sequences come from a girl between 2 and 10 years old with multiple sclerosis.

This clonotype was found a few times. A read error may account for a junction end that differs from germline. This chain joins TRBV12-3 or TRBV12-4 and TRBJ2-1; 9 bases align to TRBD2. The CDR3 extends over 14 amino acids. CDR3 sequence: CASSLAGTVDEQFF. CDR3 sequence (DNA): TGTGCCAGCAGTCTAGCGGGGACTGTGGATGAGCAGTTCTTC.

This clonotype was detected only a few times. The genes are TRBV20-1 and TRBJ2-7, with D maybe TRBD1 (5 bases). CDR3 size: 12 residues. The V and J ends lost 3 bases and 2 bases respectively, with 8 bases between them. Germline assignment: CDR1 DFQATT and CDR2 SNEGSKA (reference sequence). This CDR3 is CSASQGAYEQYF. The CDR3, as DNA: TGCAGTGCTAGTCAGGGTGCCTACGAGCAGTACTTC.

This clonotype was recorded a few times. V and J are TRBV2 and TRBJ2-5, with 8 bases identical to TRBD1. V lost 7 bases, J lost 5 bases, and 9 bases stayed unmatched. The CDR3 runs to 14 residues. Germline CDR1 and CDR2: SNHLY and FYNNEI. This CDR3 is CASTWTGSRETQYF. The CDR3 region has the DNA TGTGCCAGCACCTGGACAGGGTCACGGGAGACCCAGTACTTC.

V usage is TRBV12-3 or TRBV12-4 and J usage is TRBJ1-2; D unresolved. V was pared by 8 bases and J by 8 bases, with 9 bases between. CDR3 length equals 10 residues. The chain's CDR3 is CASGFSGYTF. The CDR3 coding sequence is TGTGCCAGCGGATTTTCGGGCTACACCTTC.

This clonotype was seen once. This chain connects TRBV7-2 to TRBJ2-5; no firm D call. From germline, CDR1 is SGHTA and CDR2 FQGNSA. Trimming left V 1 base short and J 5 bases short, with 8 bases between. This CDR3 is built from 13 residues. The CDR3: CASSLEARETQYF. CDR3 nucleotide sequence: TGTGCCAGCAGCTTAGAGGCTCGGGAGACCCAGTACTTC.

V usage is TRBV2 and J usage is TRBJ2-1; D possibly corresponds to TRBD2 (5 bases). Germline values: CDR1 SNHLY, CDR2 FYNNEI. This CDR3 has 13 residues. Trimming removed 4 bases from V and 4 bases from J, with 8 bases in between. The CDR3 sequence: CASSVTIYNEQFF. The CDR3 DNA sequence: TGTGCCAGCAGTGTGACTATTTACAATGAGCAGTTCTTC.

The chain combines TRBV6-5 with TRBJ2-7, with unresolved D. Trimming stripped 7 bases from V and 2 bases from J, with 9 bases between. The CDR3 length is 12 residues. The V gene's germline CDR1 is MNHEY and CDR2 SVGAGI. The CDR3 loop is CASTYGPYEQYF. The CDR3 DNA reads TGTGCCAGCACCTACGGGCCCTACGAGCAGTACTTC.

This clonotype was found a few times. V usage is TRBV20-1 and J usage is TRBJ1-2; the D is unclear. The V end was cut by 0 bases, the J end by 8 bases, with 19 bases between. Germline CDR1 reads DFQATT; CDR2 reads SNEGSKA (reference sequence). The CDR3 length is 15 residues. Here the CDR3 DNA reads TGCAGTGCTAGAGATCATGGCTTAACTCCTTGGGGCTACACCTTC. It specifies CSARDHGLTPWGYTF.

The chain carries TRBV29-1 and TRBJ1-1, with no clear D. With 4 bases removed from V and 6 bases from J, the gap between germline ends came to 15 bases. The germline CDR1 and CDR2 sequences are SQVTM and ANQGSEA. The CDR3 consists of 13 residues. In nucleotides, the CDR3 is TGCAGCGTTGGAAGCCCGATGGGCGCTGAAGCTTTCTTT. Its translation is CSVGSPMGAEAFF. Full variable domain (remainder filled in from reference TRBV29-1 and TRBJ1-1): SAVISQKPSRDICQRGTSLTIQCQVDSQVTMMFWYRQQPGQSLTLIATANQGSEATYESGFVIDKFPISRPNLTFSTLTVSNMSPEDSSIYLCSVGSPMGAEAFFGQGTRLTVV.

The rearrangement links TRBV30 to TRBJ2-1; tentatively, D is TRBD2 (5 bases). Germline V CDR1 and CDR2: GTSNPN, SVGIG (reference sequence). Trimming shortened V by 1 base and J by 0 bases, and 7 bases separated the two germline ends. There are 14 residues in the CDR3. Here the CDR3 DNA reads TGTGCCTGGAGTGGGGAGAGCTCCTACAATGAGCAGTTCTTC. Translation gives CAWSGESSYNEQFF.

This clonotype was observed a few times. This chain connects TRBV6-1 to TRBJ2-6; tentative D call: TRBD2 (5 bases). Germline V lookup: CDR1 MNHNS, CDR2 SASEGT. Trimming cost V 4 bases and J 4 bases, with 11 bases left between them. The CDR3 runs 15 residues. CDR3 nucleotide sequence: TGTGCCAGCAGTGCCCTAGCATCGGGGGCCAACGTCCTGACTTTC. Encoded protein: CASSALASGANVLTF.

V gene TRBV7-8 combines with J gene TRBJ2-7; the match to TRBD1 covers 9 bases. Matching the DNA end better, TRBJ2-4 makes the J call doubtful. CDR1 is SGHVS, CDR2 FQNEAQ, per germline. This CDR3 has 15 amino acids. The CDR3 loop is CASSLLGTGRNIQYF. The DNA of the CDR3 is TGTGCCAGCAGCTTATTAGGGACAGGGAGAAACATTCAGTACTTC.

CDR3 in DNA: TGCGGCGCGGGGGCGAGCAATCAGCCCCAGCATTTT. This codes for CGAGASNQPQHF. The chain recombines TRBV29-1 with TRBJ1-5, with a weak D call TRBD1 (6 bases). CDR1 is SQVTM and CDR2 is ANQGSEA in the germline V gene. The length of the CDR3 is 12 residues.

This clonotype was picked up a small number of times. The chain employs TRBV15 and TRBJ2-1; D uncertain. Trimming removed 6 bases from V and 6 bases from J, with 12 bases in between. The CDR3 is made up of 13 amino acids. Germline V gene data show CDR1 as LNHNV and CDR2 as YYDKDF (reference sequence). The CDR3 reads CATREFATNEQFF. In nucleotides, the CDR3 is TGTGCCACCAGGGAGTTTGCGACCAATGAGCAGTTCTTC.

This clonotype was counted only a few times. The chain has TRBV29-1 and TRBJ2-1; the D is unclear. The CDR3 loop spans 12 amino acids. Germline CDR1 reads SQVTM; CDR2 reads ANQGSEA. Trimming shortened V by 1 base and J by 9 bases, and 10 bases separated the two germline ends. This chain's CDR3 is CSVEVAGFEQFF. For the CDR3, the DNA is TGCAGCGTTGAAGTGGCTGGGTTTGAGCAGTTCTTC.

The chain employs TRBV5-1 and TRBJ2-3; tentatively, D is TRBD1 or TRBD2 (7 bases each). Per the germline V gene, CDR1 is SGHRS and CDR2 is YFSETQ. This CDR3 contains 18 residues. The V gene lost 0 bases and the J gene lost 7 bases, with 24 bases spanning the gap. The CDR3 DNA is TGCGCCAGCAGCTTGGAGGCGCGCACACAGGGGAGCGGGAATACGCAGTATTTT. This sequence encodes CASSLEARTQGSGNTQYF.

The rearrangement joins TRBV3-1 to TRBJ2-5; D not resolved. The last part of the DNA fits TRBJ2-7 better; the J call may be wrong. CDR1 and CDR2 from the germline V gene are LGHDT and YNNKEL (reference sequence). This CDR3 contains 16 residues. CDR3 region: CASSQFTPGLYFEQYF. The CDR3 nucleotides are TGTGCCAGCAGCCAATTTACTCCGGGTCTGTACTTCGAGCAGTACTTC.

This chain uses TRBV29-1 with TRBJ2-1, with TRBD1 as a possible D gene (7 bases). Germline loops: CDR1 SQVTM, CDR2 ANQGSEA. With 3 bases removed from V and 8 bases from J, the gap between germline ends came to 14 bases. The CDR3 contains 13 residues. The CDR3 reads CSVDTGRGDEQFF. The CDR3 DNA reads as TGCAGCGTTGATACCGGCAGGGGGGATGAGCAGTTCTTC.

The rearrangement joins TRBV12-5 to TRBJ2-1; D is ambiguous. The CDR3 consists of 15 residues. Germline V gene lookup returns CDR1 LGHNT and CDR2 FRNRAP. Deletions cut 5 bases from V and 0 bases from J, with 11 bases between. The CDR3 nucleotides are TGTGCTAGTGGTACAGCCGTTAGCTCCTACAATGAGCAGTTCTTC. Protein sequence: CASGTAVSSYNEQFF.

The chain is built from TRBV5-6 and TRBJ2-1; D gene uncertain. Germline-derived CDR1 and CDR2 are SGHDT and YYEEEE. The CDR3 runs to 14 residues. V was clipped by 2 bases and J by 5 bases, with 11 bases between them. In nucleotides, the CDR3 is TGTGCCAGCAGCTTTTCGCACAGAAACAATGAGCAGTTCTTC. Its translation is CASSFSHRNNEQFF.

In this sample, this clonotype turned up a few times. The chain is built from TRBV10-3 and TRBJ1-2, with D maybe TRBD1 (6 bases). CDR3 length: 12 residues. In germline, CDR1 is ENHRY, CDR2 SYGVKD. V was pared by 2 bases and J by 8 bases, with 9 bases between. The CDR3 region is CAISETGNGYTF. The CDR3 nucleotides are TGTGCCATCAGTGAGACAGGGAACGGCTACACCTTC.

As for this clonotype: Sequence at one end of the junction differs from germline and may be a read error. CDR3 nucleotide sequence: TGCGCCGGCAGCTTGGTCGCCCTAGCGGGAGACTTCTACAATGAGCAGTTCTTC. Translated, it gives CAGSLVALAGDFYNEQFF. The rearrangement links TRBV5-1 to TRBJ2-1, with 10 nucleotides matching TRBD2. The CDR3 is 18 residues long. Germline V lookup: CDR1 SGHRS, CDR2 YFSETQ.

This chain uses TRBV10-3 with TRBJ2-2, with D maybe TRBD1 (5 bases). V shed 6 bases and J shed 0 bases, with 8 bases lying between them. Germline V gene data show CDR1 as ENHRY and CDR2 as SYGVKD. This CDR3 region has 14 residues. CDR3 nucleotide sequence: TGTGCCATCAGGGGGCAGACGAACACCGGGGAGCTGTTTTTT. Its protein product is CAIRGQTNTGELFF.

The rearrangement joins TRBV6-6 to TRBJ2-2; TRBD1 aligns across 8 bases. J gave up 6 bases and V 4 bases, and 10 bases lay outside the gene matches. Germline CDR1 and CDR2: MNHNY and SVGAGI (reference sequence). The CDR3 consists of 16 residues. CDR3 sequence reads: CASSSRDRSPAGELFF. The CDR3 coding sequence is TGTGCCAGCAGTTCCCGGGACAGGAGTCCGGCCGGGGAGCTGTTTTTT.

This clonotype is a singleton in its sample. At one of its ends the junction is not consistent with the germline gene, which may arise from a read error. V gene TRBV16 combines with J gene TRBJ1-1; TRBD1 might be the D (5 bases). This CDR3 region has 17 residues. Germline V gives CDR1 KGHSY, CDR2 FQNENV. CDR3 bases: TGTGCCAGCAGCCACTTGGTAACAGGAGGGATGAACACTGAAACTTTCTTT. This sequence encodes CASSHLVTGGMNTETFF.

This clonotype was detected only once. V and J are TRBV27 and TRBJ2-5; TRBD2 is a possible D gene (5 bases). The J call is uncertain, as TRBJ2-7 better fits the DNA end. CDR3 length: 14 amino acids. From germline, CDR1 is MNHEY and CDR2 SMNVEV (reference sequence). The CDR3 sequence: CASSPARGGHEQYF. CDR3 DNA sequence: TGTGCCAGCAGTCCGGCGCGAGGAGGCCACGAGCAGTACTTC.

This clonotype was detected once. The rearrangement uses TRBV6-6 and TRBJ2-4; D could derive from TRBD1 or TRBD2 (7 bases each). Deletions cut 6 bases from V and 8 bases from J, with 14 bases between. Germline loops: CDR1 MNHNY, CDR2 SVGAGI (reference sequence). CDR3 size: 13 residues. Here the CDR3 reads CASSSGGAYIQYF. The CDR3, as DNA: TGTGCCAGCAGCTCAGGGGGGGCATACATTCAGTACTTC.

A single count supports this clonotype. J is TRBJ1-2 and V is TRBV7-2, with 8 positions matching TRBD1. Germline V gives CDR1 SGHTA, CDR2 FQGNSA. The CDR3 runs 14 residues. J gave up 8 bases and V 5 bases, and 10 bases lay outside the gene matches. The CDR3 DNA sequence: TGTGCCAGCAGCCCTCAGGGGGCGCGGAACGGCTACACCTTC. The encoded protein is CASSPQGARNGYTF.